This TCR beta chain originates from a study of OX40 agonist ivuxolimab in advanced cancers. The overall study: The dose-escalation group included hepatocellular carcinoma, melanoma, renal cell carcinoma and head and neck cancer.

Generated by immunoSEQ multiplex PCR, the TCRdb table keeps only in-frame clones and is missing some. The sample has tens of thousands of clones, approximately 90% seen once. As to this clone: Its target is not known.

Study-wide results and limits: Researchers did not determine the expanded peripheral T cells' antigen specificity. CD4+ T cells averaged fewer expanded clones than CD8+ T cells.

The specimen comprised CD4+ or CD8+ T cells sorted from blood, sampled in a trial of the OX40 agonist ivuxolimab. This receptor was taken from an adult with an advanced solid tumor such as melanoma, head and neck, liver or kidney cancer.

The DNA of the CDR3 is TGTGCCAGCTCACCACGTAATAGGCGCCGTCAGTGGGGAAACTCTGGAAACACCATATATTTT. This translates into CASSPRNRRRQWGNSGNTIYF. V gene TRBV18 combines with J gene TRBJ1-3; D unclear. Trimming took off 1 base at V and 0 bases at J, with 25 bases between the two ends. Germline CDR1 KGHSH, CDR2 LQKENI. This CDR3 is 21 amino acids long. The full variable domain, in which reference TRBV18 and TRBJ1-3 provide the parts outside the CDR3, is NAGVMQNPRHLVRRRGQEARLRCSPMKGHSHVYWYRQLPEEGLKFMVYLQKENIIDESGMPKERFSAEFPKEGPSILRIQQVVRGDSAAYFCASSPRNRRRQWGNSGNTIYFGEGSWLTVV.